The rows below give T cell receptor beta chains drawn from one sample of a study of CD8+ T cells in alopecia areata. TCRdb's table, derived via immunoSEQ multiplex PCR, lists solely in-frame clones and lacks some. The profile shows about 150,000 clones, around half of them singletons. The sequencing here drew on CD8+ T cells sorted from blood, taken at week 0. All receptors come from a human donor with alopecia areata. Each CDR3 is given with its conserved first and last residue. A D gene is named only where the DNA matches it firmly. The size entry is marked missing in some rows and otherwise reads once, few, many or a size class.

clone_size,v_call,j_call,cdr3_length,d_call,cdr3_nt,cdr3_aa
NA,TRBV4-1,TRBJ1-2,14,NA,TGCGCCAGCAGCCAAGGGGAAAGGTTGTATGGCTACACCTTC,CASSQGERLYGYTF
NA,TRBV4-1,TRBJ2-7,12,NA,TGCGCCAGCAGCCAAGACGGCTACGAGCAGTACTTC,CASSQDGYEQYF
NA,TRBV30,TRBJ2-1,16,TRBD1,TGTGCCTGGAGTGTACAGGGGCAGGCAACCTACAATGAGCAGTTCTTC,CAWSVQGQATYNEQFF
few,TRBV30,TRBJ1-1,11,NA,TGTGCCTGGGGACAGAAGGCTGAAGCTTTCTTT,CAWGQKAEAFF
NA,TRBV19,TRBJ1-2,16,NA,TGTGCCAGTACCCCGGTGGGAAGGATTGCTAACTATGGCTACACCTTC,CASTPVGRIANYGYTF
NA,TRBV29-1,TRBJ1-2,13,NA,TGCAGCGTTGTATTAGAGGGGTCCTATGGCTACACCTTC,CSVVLEGSYGYTF
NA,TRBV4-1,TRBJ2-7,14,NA,TGCGCCAGCAGCCAACAGGGTAGCTCCTACGAGCAGTACTTC,CASSQQGSSYEQYF
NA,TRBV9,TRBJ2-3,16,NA,TGTGCCAGCAGCGAGGGGAGTACGGGGAGCACAGATACGCAGTATTTT,CASSEGSTGSTDTQYF
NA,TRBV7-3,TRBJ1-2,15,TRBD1,TGTGCCAGCAGCCCCCGGGACAGGGTGTTCTATGGCTACACCTTC,CASSPRDRVFYGYTF
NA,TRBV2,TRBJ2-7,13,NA,TGTGCCAGCAGTGACACCTCCTCCTACGAGCAGTACTTC,CASSDTSSYEQYF
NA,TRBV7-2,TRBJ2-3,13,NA,TGTGCCAGCAGCTTAGCAGGTTCTGATACGCAGTATTTT,CASSLAGSDTQYF
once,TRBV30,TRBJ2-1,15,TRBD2,TGTGCCTGGAGACTAGCGGGGGGGCCGTACAATGAGCAGTTCTTC,CAWRLAGGPYNEQFF
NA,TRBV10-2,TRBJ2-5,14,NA,TGCGCCAGCAGTGAGGGAGCGGACCAAGAGACCCAGTACTTC,CASSEGADQETQYF
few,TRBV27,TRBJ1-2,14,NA,TGTGCCAGCAGTCCCATTTCGTACACCGATGGCTACACCTTC,CASSPISYTDGYTF
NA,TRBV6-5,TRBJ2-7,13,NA,TGTGCCAGCAGATACAGGGAGCACTACGAGCAGTACTTC,CASRYREHYEQYF
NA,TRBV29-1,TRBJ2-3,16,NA,TGCAGCGTTGAAGATTGGACCCTAGATATCACAGATACGCAGTATTTT,CSVEDWTLDITDTQYF
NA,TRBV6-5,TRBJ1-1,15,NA,TGTGCCAGCAGTTACTCGGAGGACATGAACACTGAAGCTTTCTTT,CASSYSEDMNTEAFF
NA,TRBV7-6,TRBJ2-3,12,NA,TGTGCCAGCAGCGCAGCAGTGGATACGCAGTATTTT,CASSAAVDTQYF
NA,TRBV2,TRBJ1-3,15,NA,TGTGCCAGCAGTGAAGGGACAGCCTCTGGAAACACCATATATTTT,CASSEGTASGNTIYF
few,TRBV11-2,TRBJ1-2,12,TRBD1,TGTGCCAGCAGCCCAGGGGGGAATGGCTACACCTTC,CASSPGGNGYTF
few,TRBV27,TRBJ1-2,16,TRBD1,TGTGCCAGCAGCTTCTCCCCGGGACAGGGAAGCTATGGCTACACCTTC,CASSFSPGQGSYGYTF
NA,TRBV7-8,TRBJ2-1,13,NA,TGTGCCAGCAGCTTAGAGAGTAGCGATGAGCAGTTCTTC,CASSLESSDEQFF
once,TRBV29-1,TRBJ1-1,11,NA,TGCAGCGTTGAAATCCCCACTGAAGCTTTCTTT,CSVEIPTEAFF
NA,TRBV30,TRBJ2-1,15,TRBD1,TGTGCCTATGAAGGCAAGGACAGGGGGTCAGGTGAGCAGTTCTTC,CAYEGKDRGSGEQFF
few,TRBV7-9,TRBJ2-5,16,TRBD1,TGTGCCAGCAGCCCCGAAAACAGGGGGCAAGGAGAGACCCAGTACTTC,CASSPENRGQGETQYF
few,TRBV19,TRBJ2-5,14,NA,TGTGCCAGTAGGCCGAACAGGCGCCAAGAGACCCAGTACTTC,CASRPNRRQETQYF
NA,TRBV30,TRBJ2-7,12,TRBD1,TGTGCCTGGGCGGACAGGGGATACGAGCAGTACTTC,CAWADRGYEQYF
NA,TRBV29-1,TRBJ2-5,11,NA,TGCAGCGTTGCCATAGAAGAGACCCAGTACTTC,CSVAIEETQYF
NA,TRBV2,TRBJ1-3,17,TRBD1,TGTGCCAGCAGTGAATTGACAGGGTCAAGAGACGGAAACACCATATATTTT,CASSELTGSRDGNTIYF
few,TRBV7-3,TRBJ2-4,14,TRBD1,TGTGCCAGCAGCTTAGGGACAGGGAAAAACATTCAGTACTTC,CASSLGTGKNIQYF
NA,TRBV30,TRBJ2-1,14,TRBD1,TGTGCCTCAACCGGGACAGGGGGCTACAATGAGCAGTTCTTC,CASTGTGGYNEQFF
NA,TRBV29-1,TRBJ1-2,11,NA,TGCAGCGTTGAAGATCCTTACGGAGATACCTTC,CSVEDPYGDTF
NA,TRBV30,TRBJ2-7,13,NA,TGTGCCTGGGGGTATGGGCCGGGAAGCGAGCAGTACTTC,CAWGYGPGSEQYF
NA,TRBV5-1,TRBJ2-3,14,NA,TGCGCCAGCAGCTCCTACAGGATCACAGATACGCAGTATTTT,CASSSYRITDTQYF
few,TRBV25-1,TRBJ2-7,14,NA,TGTGCCAGCAGTGAAGGGACCTTTTCCTACGAGCAGTACTTC,CASSEGTFSYEQYF
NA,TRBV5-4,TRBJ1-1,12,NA,TGTGCCAGCAGCTTATCGAACACTGAAGCTTTCTTT,CASSLSNTEAFF
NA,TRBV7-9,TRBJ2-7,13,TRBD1,TGTGCCAGCAGCTTATCAGGGGGCCACGAGCAGTACTTC,CASSLSGGHEQYF
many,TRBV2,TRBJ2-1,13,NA,TGTGCCAGCACTACTGCGGTACCCAATGAGCAGTTCTTC,CASTTAVPNEQFF
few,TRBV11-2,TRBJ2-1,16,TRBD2,TGTGCCAGCAGCTCTAAACTAGCGGGGACGTACAATGAGCAGTTCTTC,CASSSKLAGTYNEQFF
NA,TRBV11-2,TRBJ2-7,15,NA,TGTGCCAGCAGCTTAGGTGGGGGGCAGTCCTACGAGCAGTACTTC,CASSLGGGQSYEQYF
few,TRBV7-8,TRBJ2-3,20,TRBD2,TGTGCCAGCAGCTTAGCGCTGATCGGGAGCGGGGGGTTCGCGGGAGATACGCAGTATTTT,CASSLALIGSGGFAGDTQYF
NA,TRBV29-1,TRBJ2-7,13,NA,TGCAGCGTTGAACCCCTTAGCGGTTACGAGCAGTACTTC,CSVEPLSGYEQYF
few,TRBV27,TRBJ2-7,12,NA,TGTGCCAGCAGTTCCACAGGTATCGAGCAGTACTTC,CASSSTGIEQYF
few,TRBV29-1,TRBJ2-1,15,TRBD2,TGCAGCGTTGAGGTAGCGGGGGGCAAATACAATGAGCAGTTCTTC,CSVEVAGGKYNEQFF
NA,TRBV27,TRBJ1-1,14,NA,TGTGCCAGCAGTTTAAGGTCAGGGGACACTGAAGCTTTCTTT,CASSLRSGDTEAFF
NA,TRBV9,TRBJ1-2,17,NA,TGTGCCAGCAGCGTAGATGGGGACTCCCTCGGTCGCTATGGCTACACCTTC,CASSVDGDSLGRYGYTF
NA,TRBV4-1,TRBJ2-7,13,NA,TGCGCCAGCAGCCAGCAGGGGGGGAACGAGCAGTACTTC,CASSQQGGNEQYF
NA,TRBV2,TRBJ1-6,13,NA,TGTGCCAGCACAGACCCAACCCTCTCACCCCTCCACTTT,CASTDPTLSPLHF
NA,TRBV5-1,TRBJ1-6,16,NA,TGCGCCAGCAGCTTGGGGGCAGGGGAGGATTCGGCACCCCTCCACTTT,CASSLGAGEDSAPLHF
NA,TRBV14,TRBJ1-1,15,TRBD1,TGTGCCAGCGGGCAAGGGACAGGCAGGAACACTGAAGCTTTCTTT,CASGQGTGRNTEAFF
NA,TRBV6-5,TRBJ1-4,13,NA,TGTGCCAGCAGTTACTCGATGATCGAAAAACTGTTTTTT,CASSYSMIEKLFF
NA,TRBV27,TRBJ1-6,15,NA,TGTGCCAGCAGTTTAACGGACATTTATAATTCACCCCTCCACTTT,CASSLTDIYNSPLHF
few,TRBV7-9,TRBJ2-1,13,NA,TGTGCCAGCAGCTTGGACTATGACAATGAGCAGTTCTTC,CASSLDYDNEQFF
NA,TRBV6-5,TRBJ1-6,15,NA,TGTGCCAGCAGTTCGAAGGGGGAACCTAATTCACCCCTCCACTTT,CASSSKGEPNSPLHF